These T cell receptor beta chains were read from a single sample in a study of cytomegalovirus exposure and HLA in healthy donors. The assay was immunoSEQ multiplex PCR, and TCRdb's table has in-frame clones only and misses some. The table lists 150,000 to 200,000 clones, 82% of them singletons. Material: PBMCs. The receptors shown here come from a man aged 35-49 years in good health and CMV-seronegative. Each CDR3 is given with its conserved first and last residue. The D gene is left open where the match is weak. For some rows the clone size is stated as once, few or many, or as a class when expanded; others skip it.

j_call: TRBJ2-1; v_call: TRBV30; cdr3_length: 13; d_call: TRBD2; clone_size: .; cdr3_aa: CAWRASGGREQFF; cdr3_nt: TGTGCCTGGAGGGCTAGCGGGGGGCGTGAGCAGTTCTTC
j_call: TRBJ1-1; v_call: TRBV4-3; cdr3_length: 17; d_call: TRBD1; clone_size: few; cdr3_aa: CASSLTRQGVFGTEAFF; cdr3_nt: TGCGCCAGCAGCCTAACCCGACAGGGGGTATTCGGCACTGAAGCTTTCTTT
j_call: TRBJ1-2; v_call: TRBV5-4; cdr3_length: 17; d_call: TRBD1; clone_size: .; cdr3_aa: CASRIPGRTGDDYGYTF; cdr3_nt: TGTGCCAGCAGAATCCCAGGGAGGACAGGGGACGACTATGGCTACACCTTC
j_call: TRBJ2-1; v_call: TRBV7-3; cdr3_length: 14; d_call: .; clone_size: .; cdr3_aa: CASSPDLSNNEQFF; cdr3_nt: TGTGCCAGCAGCCCCGATCTATCAAACAATGAGCAGTTCTTC
j_call: TRBJ1-2; v_call: TRBV6-6; cdr3_length: 15; d_call: TRBD1; clone_size: .; cdr3_aa: CASRLEGQGYYGYTF; cdr3_nt: TGTGCCAGCAGATTGGAGGGACAGGGTTACTATGGCTACACCTTC
j_call: TRBJ1-3; v_call: TRBV11-3; cdr3_length: 15; d_call: .; clone_size: .; cdr3_aa: CASSSRGGLENTIYF; cdr3_nt: TGTGCCAGCAGCTCAAGAGGAGGGCTCGAAAACACCATATATTTT
j_call: TRBJ1-2; v_call: TRBV6-5; cdr3_length: 14; d_call: .; clone_size: .; cdr3_aa: CASRRTPSNYGYTF; cdr3_nt: TGTGCCAGCAGAAGGACACCCTCTAACTATGGCTACACCTTC
j_call: TRBJ2-6; v_call: TRBV19; cdr3_length: 15; d_call: .; clone_size: .; cdr3_aa: CASTPVLSGANVLTF; cdr3_nt: TGTGCCAGTACTCCGGTTCTCTCTGGGGCCAACGTCCTGACTTTC
j_call: TRBJ1-5; v_call: TRBV5-6; cdr3_length: 16; d_call: .; clone_size: once; cdr3_aa: CASSWSQGPSNQPQHF; cdr3_nt: TGTGCCAGCAGCTGGTCCCAGGGGCCCAGCAATCAGCCCCAGCATTTT
j_call: TRBJ2-5; v_call: TRBV9; cdr3_length: 14; d_call: .; clone_size: .; cdr3_aa: CASSLGLPQETQYF; cdr3_nt: TGTGCCAGCAGCCTAGGACTCCCACAAGAGACCCAGTACTTC
j_call: TRBJ2-7; v_call: TRBV21-1; cdr3_length: 15; d_call: .; clone_size: .; cdr3_aa: CASSKARGAVYEQYF; cdr3_nt: TGTGCCAGCAGCAAAGCGCGGGGGGCGGTCTACGAGCAGTACTTC
j_call: TRBJ2-4; v_call: TRBV2; cdr3_length: 14; d_call: .; clone_size: .; cdr3_aa: CASSPKIAKNIQYF; cdr3_nt: TGTGCCAGCAGCCCAAAAATAGCCAAAAACATTCAGTACTTC
j_call: TRBJ1-1; v_call: TRBV28; cdr3_length: 14; d_call: TRBD1; clone_size: .; cdr3_aa: CASGSTGLGTEAFF; cdr3_nt: TGTGCCAGCGGATCGACAGGGCTGGGCACTGAAGCTTTCTTT
j_call: TRBJ2-4; v_call: TRBV19; cdr3_length: 17; d_call: .; clone_size: .; cdr3_aa: CASSIVPGVLAKNIQYF; cdr3_nt: TGTGCCAGTAGTATAGTACCGGGGGTACTAGCCAAAAACATTCAGTACTTC
j_call: TRBJ2-7; v_call: TRBV6-1; cdr3_length: 14; d_call: .; clone_size: .; cdr3_aa: CASTALSHTYEQYF; cdr3_nt: TGTGCCAGCACCGCCCTTTCACACACCTACGAGCAGTACTTC
j_call: TRBJ2-1; v_call: TRBV25-1; cdr3_length: 11; d_call: TRBD1; clone_size: .; cdr3_aa: CASRGDREGFF; cdr3_nt: TGTGCCAGCAGGGGGGACAGGGAAGGGTTCTTC
j_call: TRBJ2-5; v_call: TRBV7-3; cdr3_length: 14; d_call: .; clone_size: .; cdr3_aa: CASSSIRGQETQYF; cdr3_nt: TGTGCCAGCAGCTCTATACGGGGGCAAGAGACCCAGTACTTC
j_call: TRBJ2-7; v_call: TRBV5-1; cdr3_length: 15; d_call: TRBD1; clone_size: once; cdr3_aa: CASSLSGQGSYEQYF; cdr3_nt: TGCGCCAGCAGCTTGTCCGGACAGGGTTCCTACGAGCAGTACTTC
j_call: TRBJ1-1; v_call: TRBV9; cdr3_length: 14; d_call: .; clone_size: .; cdr3_aa: CASSVELMNTEAFF; cdr3_nt: TGTGCCAGCAGCGTAGAGCTGATGAACACTGAAGCTTTCTTT
j_call: TRBJ1-5; v_call: TRBV7-9; cdr3_length: 14; d_call: TRBD1; clone_size: .; cdr3_aa: CASSLQGGNQPQHF; cdr3_nt: TGTGCCAGCAGCCTACAGGGGGGCAATCAGCCCCAGCATTTT
j_call: TRBJ2-2; v_call: TRBV4-1; cdr3_length: 18; d_call: .; clone_size: .; cdr3_aa: CASSQDRGSEGNTGELFF; cdr3_nt: TGCGCCAGCAGCCAAGATCGAGGGTCTGAGGGGAACACCGGGGAGCTGTTTTTT
j_call: TRBJ1-1; v_call: TRBV28; cdr3_length: 19; d_call: .; clone_size: .; cdr3_aa: CASSLFSWETRRANTEAFF; cdr3_nt: TGTGCCAGCAGCCTCTTTTCCTGGGAAACCCGCAGGGCTAACACTGAAGCTTTCTTT
j_call: TRBJ1-2; v_call: TRBV5-1; cdr3_length: 14; d_call: .; clone_size: .; cdr3_aa: CASSLGGQNYGYTF; cdr3_nt: TGCGCCAGCAGCTTGGGCGGACAGAACTATGGCTACACCTTC
j_call: TRBJ1-1; v_call: TRBV4-2; cdr3_length: 15; d_call: .; clone_size: few; cdr3_aa: CASSQARPGQGEAFF; cdr3_nt: TGTGCCAGCAGCCAAGCAAGGCCGGGCCAGGGTGAAGCTTTCTTT
j_call: TRBJ1-2; v_call: TRBV6-5; cdr3_length: 15; d_call: TRBD1; clone_size: .; cdr3_aa: CASSYSRQGSYGYTF; cdr3_nt: TGTGCCAGCAGTTACTCAAGACAGGGGAGCTATGGCTACACCTTC
j_call: TRBJ2-3; v_call: TRBV27; cdr3_length: 19; d_call: TRBD1; clone_size: .; cdr3_aa: CASSLATGDLYYSTDTQYF; cdr3_nt: TGTGCCAGCAGTTTAGCAACAGGGGACCTTTACTATAGCACAGATACGCAGTATTTT
j_call: TRBJ2-5; v_call: TRBV28; cdr3_length: 14; d_call: .; clone_size: .; cdr3_aa: CASNVLAQRETQYF; cdr3_nt: TGTGCCAGCAATGTACTAGCCCAGAGAGAGACCCAGTACTTC